Listed below are T cell receptor beta chains from one sample, sequenced in a study of blood T cell repertoires in COVID-19. Sequencing used immunoSEQ multiplex PCR; TCRdb keeps in-frame clones, though not all of them. The sample yields hundreds of thousands of clones, 85% to 90% seen once. Specimen: peripheral blood. The receptors derive from a woman in her seventies with COVID-19, enrolled during active disease. Both conserved end residues are part of each CDR3. Each record gives: V gene, D gene, clone size, J gene, CDR3 DNA, CDR3 protein. D genes are given only for firm matches. A clone size is listed for some rows: how often the clone was seen (once, few, many), or a class if it is expanded.

v_call: TRBV24-1
d_call: TRBD1
clone_size: -
j_call: TRBJ1-5
cdr3_nt: TGTGCCACCAGTGATTCCCGGGCAGGGGGACAGCCCCAGCATTTT
cdr3_aa: CATSDSRAGGQPQHF

v_call: TRBV7-2
d_call: -
clone_size: -
j_call: TRBJ1-2
cdr3_nt: TGTGCCAGCAGCGGGACTCTCTCGCGGGGCTACACCTTC
cdr3_aa: CASSGTLSRGYTF

v_call: TRBV7-8
d_call: -
clone_size: -
j_call: TRBJ2-7
cdr3_nt: TGTGCCAGCAGTTATGTAGGGGGGGGATTGTACGAGCAGTACTTC
cdr3_aa: CASSYVGGGLYEQYF

v_call: TRBV10-2
d_call: TRBD1
clone_size: -
j_call: TRBJ1-5
cdr3_nt: TGCGCCAGCATAAATGGACAGGGGGCCAATCAGCCCCAGCATTTT
cdr3_aa: CASINGQGANQPQHF

v_call: TRBV5-4
d_call: TRBD1
clone_size: -
j_call: TRBJ1-1
cdr3_nt: TGTGCCAGCAGCTTGGCGAAGAGGGGGCAGACGTCTGAAGCTTTCTTT
cdr3_aa: CASSLAKRGQTSEAFF

v_call: TRBV28
d_call: TRBD1
clone_size: few
j_call: TRBJ1-2
cdr3_nt: TGTGCCAGCAGTTTACAGGGACAGGGGCGATTTAACTATGGCTACACCTTC
cdr3_aa: CASSLQGQGRFNYGYTF

v_call: TRBV5-8
d_call: TRBD2
clone_size: -
j_call: TRBJ2-3
cdr3_nt: TGTGCCAGCAGCTGGTCGCAAGGAAGCGGGGGGTACACAGATACGCAGTATTTT
cdr3_aa: CASSWSQGSGGYTDTQYF

v_call: TRBV7-2
d_call: TRBD1
clone_size: -
j_call: TRBJ1-1
cdr3_nt: TGTGCCAGCAGCTTAAGGGGGCAGGGGAACACTGAAGCTTTCTTT
cdr3_aa: CASSLRGQGNTEAFF

v_call: TRBV5-1
d_call: TRBD1
clone_size: -
j_call: TRBJ1-5
cdr3_nt: TGCGCCAGCAGCCCGGACAGGGGGAATCAGCCCCAGCATTTT
cdr3_aa: CASSPDRGNQPQHF

v_call: TRBV5-6
d_call: -
clone_size: -
j_call: TRBJ1-5
cdr3_nt: TGTGCCAGCAGCCCTTGGACAGATAATCAGCCCCAGCATTTT
cdr3_aa: CASSPWTDNQPQHF

v_call: TRBV4-2
d_call: -
clone_size: -
j_call: TRBJ1-1
cdr3_nt: TGTGCCAGCGAGGCGTCAAACACTGAAGCTTTCTTT
cdr3_aa: CASEASNTEAFF

v_call: TRBV6-4
d_call: TRBD1
clone_size: -
j_call: TRBJ2-7
cdr3_nt: TGTGCCAGCAGTGTCAACAGGGGAACCTCCTACGAGCAGTACTTC
cdr3_aa: CASSVNRGTSYEQYF

v_call: TRBV7-2
d_call: TRBD1
clone_size: -
j_call: TRBJ2-3
cdr3_nt: TGTGCCAGCAGCTCTGCCGGGACAGGGGGAAAAGATACGCAGTATTTT
cdr3_aa: CASSSAGTGGKDTQYF

v_call: TRBV7-8
d_call: -
clone_size: -
j_call: TRBJ1-5
cdr3_nt: TGTGCCAGCAGCTTCGGGAGGGCGAGCAATCAGCCCCAGCATTTT
cdr3_aa: CASSFGRASNQPQHF

v_call: TRBV2
d_call: -
clone_size: -
j_call: TRBJ2-1
cdr3_nt: TGTGCCAGCAGTGAGCGTCAACCTTACAATGAGCAGTTCTTC
cdr3_aa: CASSERQPYNEQFF

v_call: TRBV6-1
d_call: TRBD1
clone_size: -
j_call: TRBJ1-2
cdr3_nt: TGTGCCAGCAGTGAAAGCGAGGACAGGGTCTATGGCTACACCTTC
cdr3_aa: CASSESEDRVYGYTF

v_call: TRBV5-1
d_call: TRBD1
clone_size: once
j_call: TRBJ2-3
cdr3_nt: TGCGCCAGCAGCTTGGGGGACAGGGCGGGAGATACGCAGTATTTT
cdr3_aa: CASSLGDRAGDTQYF

v_call: TRBV3-1/TRBV3-2
d_call: -
clone_size: -
j_call: TRBJ2-6
cdr3_nt: TGTGCCAGCAGCCTGGGCGGGGCTGGGGCCAACGTCCTGACTTTC
cdr3_aa: CASSLGGAGANVLTF

v_call: TRBV7-2
d_call: -
clone_size: -
j_call: TRBJ2-7
cdr3_nt: TGTGCCAGCAGCTCGCAAAGGGGTTACGAGCAGTACTTC
cdr3_aa: CASSSQRGYEQYF

v_call: TRBV6-5
d_call: -
clone_size: -
j_call: TRBJ1-5
cdr3_nt: TGTGCCAGCAGGCAAGGGGCCAATCAGCCCCAGCATTTT
cdr3_aa: CASRQGANQPQHF

v_call: TRBV27
d_call: TRBD1
clone_size: -
j_call: TRBJ1-2
cdr3_nt: TGTGCCAGCAGTTGGGACAGGGAGAGTATCTATGGCTACACCTTC
cdr3_aa: CASSWDRESIYGYTF

v_call: TRBV9
d_call: -
clone_size: -
j_call: TRBJ1-2
cdr3_nt: TGTGCCAGCAGCGCCCGCGGGACTGAGGGCTATGGCTACACCTTC
cdr3_aa: CASSARGTEGYGYTF

v_call: TRBV7-9
d_call: -
clone_size: -
j_call: TRBJ2-3
cdr3_nt: TGTGCCAGCAGTTACATTTCGGGGTTCACAGATACGCAGTATTTT
cdr3_aa: CASSYISGFTDTQYF

v_call: TRBV5-1
d_call: TRBD1
clone_size: -
j_call: TRBJ2-7
cdr3_nt: TGCGCCAGCAGCCCTGACAGGGCCAGCTCCTACGAGCAGTACTTC
cdr3_aa: CASSPDRASSYEQYF

v_call: TRBV30
d_call: TRBD2
clone_size: -
j_call: TRBJ2-3
cdr3_nt: TGTGCCTGGAGTGTACTCCGACTAGCGGGGAGAGATACGCAGTATTTT
cdr3_aa: CAWSVLRLAGRDTQYF

v_call: TRBV28
d_call: -
clone_size: few
j_call: TRBJ1-5
cdr3_nt: TGTGCCAGCAGGGGAAGAACAGGGTCCTCGTCTCAGCCCCAGCATTTT
cdr3_aa: CASRGRTGSSSQPQHF

v_call: TRBV5-6
d_call: -
clone_size: -
j_call: TRBJ1-2
cdr3_nt: TGTGCCAGCAGCTTTACGGGGATGACGGACTATGGCTACACCTTC
cdr3_aa: CASSFTGMTDYGYTF

v_call: TRBV5-1
d_call: TRBD1
clone_size: many
j_call: TRBJ1-6
cdr3_nt: TGCGCCAGCAGGTTTGGACAGGGAAATTCACCCCTCCACTTT
cdr3_aa: CASRFGQGNSPLHF

v_call: TRBV3-1/TRBV3-2
d_call: -
clone_size: -
j_call: TRBJ2-7
cdr3_nt: TGTGCCAGCAGCCAAGTAGCCCAGGGCCCCTACGAGCAGTACTTC
cdr3_aa: CASSQVAQGPYEQYF

v_call: TRBV15
d_call: -
clone_size: -
j_call: TRBJ2-6
cdr3_nt: TGTGCCACCAGCAGACCGGGACTCTCTGGGGCCAACGTCCTGACTTTC
cdr3_aa: CATSRPGLSGANVLTF

v_call: TRBV5-1
d_call: TRBD2
clone_size: -
j_call: TRBJ2-1
cdr3_nt: TGCGCCAGCAGTCGTGGACTAGCGGGGGAAACCGAGGAGATCTTC
cdr3_aa: CASSRGLAGETEEIF

v_call: TRBV27
d_call: TRBD1
clone_size: -
j_call: TRBJ2-2
cdr3_nt: TGTGCCAGCAGTGGGACAGGGGGGGGGAAGCTGTTTTTT
cdr3_aa: CASSGTGGGKLFF

v_call: TRBV6-5
d_call: -
clone_size: -
j_call: TRBJ1-4
cdr3_nt: TGTGCCAGCAGTTGGCCCCGGACGGGAGGAAGTGAAAAACTGTTTTTT
cdr3_aa: CASSWPRTGGSEKLFF

v_call: TRBV4-1
d_call: -
clone_size: -
j_call: TRBJ1-1
cdr3_nt: TGCGCCAGCAGCCAACAAGGCAAAGGAGGGGCTAACACTGAAGCTTTCTTT
cdr3_aa: CASSQQGKGGANTEAFF

v_call: TRBV29-1
d_call: -
clone_size: -
j_call: TRBJ1-3
cdr3_nt: TGCAGCGTTCTGCCCAGCAGGGCTGGAAACACCATATATTTT
cdr3_aa: CSVLPSRAGNTIYF

v_call: TRBV9
d_call: TRBD1
clone_size: -
j_call: TRBJ1-5
cdr3_nt: TGTGCCAGCAGCGTACCAGGGGGCTTGCAGCCCCAGCATTTT
cdr3_aa: CASSVPGGLQPQHF

v_call: TRBV19
d_call: -
clone_size: -
j_call: TRBJ1-2
cdr3_nt: TGTGCCAGTAGTATAGCAGAGGTCGGCTATGGCTACACCTTC
cdr3_aa: CASSIAEVGYGYTF

v_call: TRBV7-2
d_call: -
clone_size: -
j_call: TRBJ2-3
cdr3_nt: TGTGCCAGCAGTTTAAGGCCCACTAGCTCTAGCACAGATACGCAGTATTTT
cdr3_aa: CASSLRPTSSSTDTQYF

v_call: TRBV15
d_call: TRBD2
clone_size: -
j_call: TRBJ2-2
cdr3_nt: TGTGCCACCAGCAGAGATCGGGGGGCGAACACCGGGGAGCTGTTTTTT
cdr3_aa: CATSRDRGANTGELFF

v_call: TRBV5-1
d_call: TRBD1
clone_size: -
j_call: TRBJ1-6
cdr3_nt: TGCGCCAGCCGGCAGGGGGATAATTCACCCCTCCACTTT
cdr3_aa: CASRQGDNSPLHF

v_call: TRBV6-5
d_call: TRBD1
clone_size: -
j_call: TRBJ1-2
cdr3_nt: TGTGCCAGCAGTTACTCGGAGGGGGCCAGCTACACCTTC
cdr3_aa: CASSYSEGASYTF

v_call: TRBV5-1
d_call: TRBD1
clone_size: -
j_call: TRBJ1-6
cdr3_nt: TGCGCCAGCAGCTTTGGGGGGACAGGGGATTCACCCCTCCACTTT
cdr3_aa: CASSFGGTGDSPLHF

v_call: TRBV2
d_call: -
clone_size: -
j_call: TRBJ1-2
cdr3_nt: TGTGCCAGCAGTGAGGGAGTTCCGTCTAACTATGGCTACACCTTC
cdr3_aa: CASSEGVPSNYGYTF

v_call: TRBV5-4
d_call: TRBD1
clone_size: -
j_call: TRBJ1-3
cdr3_nt: TGTGCCAGCAGCCCGGACAGGCGATCGCGAGGAAACACCATATATTTT
cdr3_aa: CASSPDRRSRGNTIYF

v_call: TRBV27
d_call: -
clone_size: once
j_call: TRBJ1-5
cdr3_nt: TGTGCCAGCAGTACCCCCGGACATTTCAGTCAGCCCCAGCATTTT
cdr3_aa: CASSTPGHFSQPQHF